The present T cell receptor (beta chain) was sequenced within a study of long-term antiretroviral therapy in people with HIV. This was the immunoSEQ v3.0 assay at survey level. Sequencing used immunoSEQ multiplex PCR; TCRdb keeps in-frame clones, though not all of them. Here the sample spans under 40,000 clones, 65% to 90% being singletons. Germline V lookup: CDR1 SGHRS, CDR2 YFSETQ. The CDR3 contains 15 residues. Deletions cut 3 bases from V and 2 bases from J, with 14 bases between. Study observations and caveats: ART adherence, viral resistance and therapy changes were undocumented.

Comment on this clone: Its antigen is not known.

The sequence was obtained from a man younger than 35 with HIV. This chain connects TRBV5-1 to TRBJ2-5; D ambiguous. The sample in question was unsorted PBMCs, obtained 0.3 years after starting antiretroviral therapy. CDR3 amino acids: CASSWSTAVQETQYF. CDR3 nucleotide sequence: TGCGCCAGCAGCTGGTCAACAGCAGTTCAAGAGACCCAGTACTTC.